The clone carrying this T cell receptor (beta chain) appeared once. No antigen is known for it. The data derive from a study of cytomegalovirus exposure and HLA in healthy donors. General study findings and limits: Per published accounts, TCR beta sequences correctly predicted the HLA-A and HLA-B alleles of most subjects.

The CDR3 length is 16 residues. The junction had 15 bases not matched to a gene; V was cut back by 5 bases and J by 6 bases. Per germline, CDR1 SQVTM and CDR2 ANQGSEA. The PCR employed 60 Vbeta primers together with 13 Jbeta primers. TCRdb keeps only in-frame clones here, not all; method: immunoSEQ multiplex PCR. Among more than 150,000 clones listed, approximately 80% were seen once. Healthy people donating bone marrow made up the donors. At sampling all donors were nominally healthy, likely with unrecorded immune exposures. This receptor was identified in a woman aged 18-30 years in good health and CMV-seropositive. The sample consisted of PBMCs. V and J are TRBV29-1 and TRBJ1-2; 10 bases line up with TRBD1. CDR3 sequence reads: CSVPPPIVDRGDGYTF. The CDR3 DNA follows: TGCAGCGTTCCCCCCCCCATCGTGGACAGGGGGGATGGCTACACCTTC.